These 16 T cell receptor beta chains were sequenced from one sample in a study of T-cell reconstitution after alpha-beta-depleted transplantation in children listed by TCRdb under 2016. Library preparation used PCR. The sequencer was an Illumina HiSeq 2500. TCR library preparation used molecular barcoding, with unique molecular identifiers applied to normalize quantification of the TCRbeta repertoire. The public reads were reprocessed in TCRdb via fastp at Q25 and MiXCR, keeping in-frame beta chains. Identical CDR3 proteins give one entry, which carries the most common genes and DNA. This sample gives 350,000 to 450,000 distinct CDR3 sequences in total; approximately 20% of them show up just once. The ten largest clones capture over 3.5% of the sample. The sequences come from PBMCs from the stem cell graft donor, collected from the stem cell graft. Receptors were obtained from a human donor who donated a stem cell graft to a child with acute myeloid leukemia.

This rearrangement joins TRBV11-2 to TRBJ2-1; 14 positions agree with TRBD2. The V gene end was trimmed by 1 base and the J gene end by 0 bases; junction bases not matched to a gene: 8. This CDR3 is built from 20 residues. CDR1 SGHAT and CDR2 FQNNGV come from the germline V gene. The CDR3 loop reads CASSLVRGLAGASSYNEQFF. CDR3 nucleotide sequence: TGTGCCAGCAGCTTAGTAAGGGGACTAGCGGGGGCGAGCTCCTACAATGAGCAGTTCTTC.

The sample holds one count of this clonotype. The gene calls are TRBV5-1 and TRBJ2-1; D may correspond to TRBD1 or TRBD2 (5 bases each). CDR1 and CDR2 from the germline V gene are SGHRS and YFSETQ. Trimming left V 4 bases short and J 4 bases short, with 15 bases between. The CDR3 covers 15 residues. CDR3 sequence reads: CASSPKGEGYNEQFF. DNA of the CDR3: TGCGCCAGCAGCCCGAAAGGAGAGGGGTACAATGAGCAGTTCTTC.

The chain has TRBV5-1 and TRBJ2-5, with 9 bases fitting TRBD2. With V trimmed by 6 bases and J by 2 bases, 5 bases remained unmatched. There are 14 residues in the CDR3. CDR1 and CDR2 (germline): SGHRS, YFSETQ. The CDR3 spells CASTSGRQQETQYF. CDR3 coding DNA: TGCGCCAGCACCAGCGGGAGGCAGCAAGAGACCCAGTACTTC.

This clonotype was recorded at least ten times. This sequence joins TRBV29-1 and TRBJ2-5; 9 bases match TRBD2. The CDR3 consists of 15 residues. V lost 7 bases and J lost 5; bases outside the gene matches: 14. Per germline, CDR1 SQVTM and CDR2 ANQGSEA. CDR3 in DNA: TGCAGCGCTGATCCTAGCGGGATCAGGGGCGAGACCCAGTACTTC. This gives the protein CSADPSGIRGETQYF.

Regarding this clonotype: A clone one base away is much larger, so this may be a read error. CDR3 protein: CASSSPQGRSNQPQHF. The CDR3 DNA follows: TGTGCCAGCAGTTCACCACAGGGACGGAGCAATCAGCCCCAGCATTTT. The rearrangement joins TRBV28 to TRBJ1-5; weak D call: TRBD1 (6 bases). The CDR3 has 16 amino acids. Trimming took 4 bases from V and 1 from J, leaving 14 bases between them. Germline CDR1 reads MDHEN; CDR2 reads SYDVKM.

This clonotype was observed a handful of times. Mismatch with germline at one junction end may stem from a read error. The chain is built from TRBV12-3 or TRBV12-4 and TRBJ2-5, with D uncertain. This CDR3 has 13 residues. CDR3 sequence reads: CASSPPLDATRYF. CDR3 bases: TGTGCCAGCAGTCCGCCCTTGGACGCAACCCGGTACTTC.

This clonotype was recorded many times. The genes are TRBV28 and TRBJ2-7; D is undetermined. In germline, CDR1 is MDHEN, CDR2 SYDVKM. The V end was cut by 6 bases, the J end by 0 bases, with 18 bases between. The CDR3 sequence is 16 residues long. As DNA, the CDR3 is TGTGCCAGCAGCTTTTCCCTGAACGAACCCTCCTACGAGCAGTACTTC. This translates into CASSFSLNEPSYEQYF.

This clonotype turned up a few times. The chain carries TRBV5-1 and TRBJ2-1; 8 bases agree with TRBD1. The CDR3 has 16 residues. Germline-derived CDR1 and CDR2 are SGHRS and YFSETQ. V shed 4 bases and J 4 bases; nucleotides not matched to a gene: 10. The CDR3 loop reads CASSTVGQGGYNEQFF. The DNA for the CDR3 is TGCGCCAGCAGCACGGTTGGACAGGGTGGGTACAATGAGCAGTTCTTC.

Remarks on this clonotype: A read error may explain this, as a much larger clone is one base away. V gene TRBV24-1 combines with J gene TRBJ2-5; D call uncertain. This CDR3 contains 12 residues. CDR1 KGHDR and CDR2 SFDVKD come from the germline V gene. Trimming shortened V by 1 base and J by 5 bases, and 4 bases separated the two germline ends. CDR3 bases: TGTGCCACCAGTGATTTTACGGAGACCCAGTACTTC. Protein sequence: CATSDFTETQYF.

The chain couples TRBV5-1 to TRBJ2-3; D is possibly TRBD1 (5 bases). The V end was cut by 2 bases, the J end by 2 bases, with 12 bases between. The CDR3 loop spans 15 amino acids. CDR1 SGHRS and CDR2 YFSETQ come from the germline V gene. This CDR3 reads CASSFWTPPTDTQYF. In DNA, the CDR3 is TGCGCCAGCAGCTTCTGGACACCCCCCACAGATACGCAGTATTTT.

This clonotype was seen more than once but under ten times. The gene calls are TRBV29-1 and TRBJ2-1; 7 bases match TRBD1. CDR1 is SQVTM and CDR2 is ANQGSEA in the germline V gene. V shed 2 bases, J shed 9 bases, and the junction held 13 bases outside the gene matches. CDR3 size: 15 residues. This CDR3 reads CSVEIRQGGGGEQFF. CDR3 DNA sequence: TGCAGCGTTGAAATCCGACAGGGCGGTGGGGGTGAGCAGTTCTTC.

This clonotype was observed a handful of times. The gene calls are TRBV20-1 and TRBJ2-1; D ambiguous. Germline V gene sequence: CDR1 DFQATT, CDR2 SNEGSKA (reference sequence). Trimming pared 3 bases from V and 3 bases from J, leaving 12 bases between. The CDR3 consists of 14 residues. The CDR3 nucleotides read TGCAGTGCTAGGGGCCAGCTCCTCTACAATGAGCAGTTCTTC. Translating it yields CSARGQLLYNEQFF.

The J gene is TRBJ2-7, the V gene TRBV6-2 or TRBV6-3, with D perhaps matching TRBD1 or TRBD2 (5 bases each). Germline lookup yields CDR1 MNHEY and CDR2 SVGEGT. The CDR3 is 20 residues long. With 2 bases removed from V and 2 bases from J, the gap between germline ends came to 28 bases. The CDR3 nucleotides read TGTGCCAGCAGTTACCGCAGGGCAATCCGACTGGGGACCGAGACCTACGAGCAGTACTTC. It yields the protein CASSYRRAIRLGTETYEQYF.

The table lists this clonotype with a few counts. The CDR3 protein is CSVARGSTGRETQYF. CDR3 DNA: TGCAGCGTTGCCCGAGGGTCGACGGGACGGGAGACCCAGTACTTC. The chain is built from TRBV29-1 and TRBJ2-5; the D call may be TRBD1 or TRBD2 (5 bases each). The length of the CDR3 is 15 residues. CDR1 is SQVTM, CDR2 ANQGSEA, per germline. V was cut by 4 bases and J by 5 bases, with 20 bases left in between.

This clonotype has a handful of counts. The rearrangement joins TRBV6-5 to TRBJ2-5, with D perhaps TRBD1 (6 bases). The CDR3 runs 18 residues. The ends were cut back, 0 bases at V and 1 base at J, with 18 bases in the middle. Germline lookup yields CDR1 MNHEY and CDR2 SVGAGI. The CDR3, as DNA: TGTGCCAGCAGTTACTCGGAAGTGGGGACACGGGGCCAAGAGACCCAGTACTTC. Protein: CASSYSEVGTRGQETQYF.

This chain links TRBV29-1 with TRBJ2-7; a weak D match, TRBD1 (5 bases). Trimming pared 7 bases from V and 3 bases from J, leaving 13 bases between. CDR1 is SQVTM, CDR2 ANQGSEA, per germline. This CDR3 is built from 12 residues. The CDR3 bases are TGCAGCGGAACGACAGAGAGCTACGAGCAGTACTTC. Residues: CSGTTESYEQYF.